A single sample is the source of the 5 T cell receptor beta chains below, sequenced in a study of blood T cell repertoires in COVID-19 (TCRdb year 2020). Library construction relied on the immunoSEQ multiplex PCR assay. TCRdb took this table from immuneACCESS and kept in-frame rearrangements with V and J called. Such tables lack part of the clones; where checked against another copy, unresolved V genes explain under half of the gap, and the rest is unexplained. The table for this sample lists roughly 280,000 clones; approximately 86% of them were counted only once. The ten largest account for roughly 1.9% of the sample. Sequencing was performed on peripheral blood. The receptors come from a man aged 30 to 39 with active or convalescent COVID-19.

V gene TRBV30 combines with J gene TRBJ1-3; the match to TRBD1 covers 8 bases. The CDR3 covers 16 residues. V trimming: 0 bases; J trimming: 3 bases; junction bases outside the gene matches: 7. Germline V CDR1 and CDR2: GTSNPN, SVGIG (reference sequence). The CDR3 bases are TGTGCCTGGAGTGTACCCAGGACAGGGAGTGGAAACACCATATATTTT. Translating gives CAWSVPRTGSGNTIYF.

This chain joins TRBV9 and TRBJ1-6; the match to TRBD1 covers 12 bases. The CDR3 is 17 residues long. The junction had 9 bases not matched to a gene; V was cut back by 4 bases and J by 7 bases. Germline CDR1 reads SGDLS; CDR2 reads YYNGEE. As DNA, the CDR3 is TGTGCCAGCAGCCGGGGACAGGGGGCGCCTCCCAATTCACCCCTCCACTTT. This translates into CASSRGQGAPPNSPLHF.

CDR3 DNA sequence: TGTGCCACCAGCAGGGGGACAGAAGCTTTCTTT. This gives the protein CATSRGTEAFF. V gene TRBV15 combines with J gene TRBJ1-1; tentatively, D is TRBD1 (6 bases). CDR1 is LNHNV and CDR2 is YYDKDF in the germline V gene (reference sequence). The ends were cut back, 3 bases at V and 8 bases at J, with 7 bases in the middle. This CDR3 is 11 amino acids long.

V usage is TRBV7-2 and J usage is TRBJ2-3; D may be TRBD1 (5 bases). This CDR3 contains 15 residues. The germline V gene encodes CDR1 SGHTA and CDR2 FQGNSA. V shed 3 bases and J shed 2 bases, with 12 bases lying between them. The DNA of the CDR3 is TGTGCCAGCAGCTTTAACGGACACAACACAGATACGCAGTATTTT. This codes for CASSFNGHNTDTQYF.

The chain carries TRBV19 and TRBJ2-1, with 8 bases lining up with TRBD2. The junction had 6 bases not matched to a gene; V was cut back by 1 base and J by 7 bases. The CDR3 sequence is 15 residues long. The germline gives CDR1 LNHDA, CDR2 SQIVND (reference sequence). The CDR3 DNA reads as TGTGCCAGTAGTATAGCGGGGGGGCCTTTGAATGAGCAGTTCTTC. Amino acids: CASSIAGGPLNEQFF.